This is a list of T cell receptor beta chains from one sample in a study of response to subunit inactivated influenza vaccine. TCRdb independently ran MiXCR on the RT-PCR reads; one entry per CDR3 protein. The data show 450,000 to 600,000 distinct CDR3 sequences, with around 8% seen just once and 10% to 15% held by the top ten. The material sequenced was PBMCs from blood, taken around 25 months after vaccination. The origin of the receptors is a man aged 50 to 69 who received an inactivated influenza vaccine. The CDR3 runs from the conserved cysteine through the conserved F or W. The D gene is left open where the match is weak. Clone size is shown for a subset of rows, as once, few, many or a class of expanded clone.

TRBV4-3,-,TRBJ2-2,-,TGCGCCAGCAGCCAAGTCGTCACTACCACCGGGGAGCTGTTTTTT,CASSQVVTTTGELFF
TRBV5-1,-,TRBJ2-7,-,TGCGCCAGCAGCGAGGATCTTTTTGGGTACGAGCAGTACTTC,CASSEDLFGYEQYF
TRBV28,-,TRBJ2-1,once,TGTGCCAGCAGTTTTAGTCGGAATGAGCAGTTCTTC,CASSFSRNEQFF
TRBV4-3,-,TRBJ1-5,-,TGCGCCAGCAGCCAAGATGGGGAGGGGAATCAGCCCCAGCATTTT,CASSQDGEGNQPQHF
TRBV20-1,-,TRBJ2-6,many,TGCAGTGCCAAACTAGCCTCTGGGGCCAACGTCCTGACTTTC,CSAKLASGANVLTF
TRBV10-3,-,TRBJ1-5,many,TGTGCCATCAGTGAGTCGTTGACAGGTAGTCAGCCCCAGCATTTT,CAISESLTGSQPQHF
TRBV6-5,-,TRBJ2-3,-,TGTGCCAGCAGTTACTCGTCGGGGGGCCGCACAGATACGCAGTATTTT,CASSYSSGGRTDTQYF
TRBV29-1,-,TRBJ1-1,-,TGCAGCGTCGCAACCAAATTGACAGGTGCGAACACTGAAGCTTTCTTT,CSVATKLTGANTEAFF
TRBV9,-,TRBJ1-2,-,TGTGCCAGCAGCGCCCTGGGGGGAACTGATGGCTACACCTTC,CASSALGGTDGYTF
TRBV4-1,TRBD2,TRBJ2-7,many,TGCGCCAGCAGCCAAGTAGCGGGAGGGCCTTACGAGCAGTACTTC,CASSQVAGGPYEQYF
TRBV10-3,-,TRBJ2-7,few,TGTGCCATCAGTGAGTCGTGGGGAGCGATTGGGTCCTACGAGCAGTACTTC,CAISESWGAIGSYEQYF
TRBV9,-,TRBJ2-5,-,TGTGCCAGCAGCCCACCCGAGGGGGGGCTCAGAGAGACCCAGTACTTC,CASSPPEGGLRETQYF
TRBV5-6,TRBD1,TRBJ2-7,many,TGTGCCAGCAGCCCAACTGACAGGGGGACCTCCTACGAGCAGTACTTC,CASSPTDRGTSYEQYF
TRBV23-1,TRBD2,TRBJ2-1,few,TGCGCCAGCAGTCGCCTAGCGGGTATCTCCTACAATGAGCAGTTCTTC,CASSRLAGISYNEQFF
TRBV6-2/TRBV6-3,-,TRBJ2-4,few,TGTGCCAGCAGTTACTCACTGTTAGCCAAAAACATTCAGTACTTC,CASSYSLLAKNIQYF
TRBV7-9,TRBD1,TRBJ1-1,many,TGTGCCAGCAGCCCAAAACACAGGGGGGACACTGAAGCTTTCTTT,CASSPKHRGDTEAFF
TRBV6-2/TRBV6-3,TRBD2,TRBJ2-3,many,TGTGCCAGCAGTAAAATAGGACTAGCGGAGTTCACAGATACGCAGTATTTT,CASSKIGLAEFTDTQYF
TRBV4-1,-,TRBJ1-5,many,TGCGCCAGCAGCCAAGTCCAGGCGAATCAGCCCCAGCATTTT,CASSQVQANQPQHF
TRBV4-2,-,TRBJ1-2,-,TGTGCCAGCAGCCAAGAAAAGGAGGGTCTTGGCTACACCTTC,CASSQEKEGLGYTF
TRBV6-1,TRBD1,TRBJ2-4,many,TGTGCCAGTCGTACAGGGGGAAACATTCAGTACTTC,CASRTGGNIQYF
TRBV28,-,TRBJ2-7,-,TGTGCCAGCAGTCCCCGGCCAAGGGAGCAGTACTTC,CASSPRPREQYF
TRBV7-2,-,TRBJ1-2,-,TGTGCCAGCAGCTTAGTTTCAGTGTATGGCTACACCTTC,CASSLVSVYGYTF
TRBV28,TRBD2,TRBJ2-1,-,TGTGCCAGCAGGACTAGCGGGAGCGGTAGCTCCTACAATGAGCAGTTCTTC,CASRTSGSGSSYNEQFF
TRBV11-2,TRBD1,TRBJ2-7,few,TGTGCCAGCAGCTTCGCCCCTCCGGACAGGGCCATAGTCGAGCAGTACTTC,CASSFAPPDRAIVEQYF
TRBV4-3,-,TRBJ1-1,-,TGCGCCAGCAGCCAAGCGGGATTCACTGAAGCTTTCTTT,CASSQAGFTEAFF
TRBV4-3,-,TRBJ1-5,-,TGCGCCAGCAGCCAAGGGTTTCGCCAGGACCATCAGCCCCAGCATTTT,CASSQGFRQDHQPQHF
TRBV27,TRBD1,TRBJ1-4,few,TGTGCCAGCGGGCGACAGGGCTATAATGAAAAACTGTTTTTT,CASGRQGYNEKLFF